This T cell receptor beta chain was identified in a study of brain T cells in children with intractable seizures. Time point: blood from clinic visit 5 months post-surgery; TSC patient then seizure free. Only cases whose brain tissue showed the highest T cell transcript signatures were sequenced. Patients received at least one anti-epileptic drug before surgery. Repertoires were generated with immunoSEQ multiplex PCR, while TCRdb's copy carries only in-frame clones and drops some. The sample consists of 300,000 to 400,000 clones, over 90% of them appearing once. Details on this clone: Its target is unknown.

The study's findings and limits: Pre- and post-surgery blood differed in depth, so pre-surgery absences may be undersampling. Only CDR3 sequence similarity suggested viral specificity, without known HCMV serostatus.

The CDR3 covers 17 residues. Losses at the gene ends were 1 base for V and 1 base for J; bases not matched to a gene: 2. CDR1 and CDR2 from the germline V gene are LGHDT and YNNKEL (reference sequence). The clonotype was recovered from a boy under two years old with tuberous sclerosis and intractable seizures. The sample here was peripheral blood, taken approximately 5 months after surgery. The rearrangement joins TRBV3-1 (or the pseudogene TRBV3-2) to TRBJ2-7, with TRBD2 identical over 15 bases. The DNA of the CDR3 is TGTGCCAGCAGCCAAGCCGGACTAGCGGGAGGGTCCTACGAGCAGTACTTC. This encodes CASSQAGLAGGSYEQYF.